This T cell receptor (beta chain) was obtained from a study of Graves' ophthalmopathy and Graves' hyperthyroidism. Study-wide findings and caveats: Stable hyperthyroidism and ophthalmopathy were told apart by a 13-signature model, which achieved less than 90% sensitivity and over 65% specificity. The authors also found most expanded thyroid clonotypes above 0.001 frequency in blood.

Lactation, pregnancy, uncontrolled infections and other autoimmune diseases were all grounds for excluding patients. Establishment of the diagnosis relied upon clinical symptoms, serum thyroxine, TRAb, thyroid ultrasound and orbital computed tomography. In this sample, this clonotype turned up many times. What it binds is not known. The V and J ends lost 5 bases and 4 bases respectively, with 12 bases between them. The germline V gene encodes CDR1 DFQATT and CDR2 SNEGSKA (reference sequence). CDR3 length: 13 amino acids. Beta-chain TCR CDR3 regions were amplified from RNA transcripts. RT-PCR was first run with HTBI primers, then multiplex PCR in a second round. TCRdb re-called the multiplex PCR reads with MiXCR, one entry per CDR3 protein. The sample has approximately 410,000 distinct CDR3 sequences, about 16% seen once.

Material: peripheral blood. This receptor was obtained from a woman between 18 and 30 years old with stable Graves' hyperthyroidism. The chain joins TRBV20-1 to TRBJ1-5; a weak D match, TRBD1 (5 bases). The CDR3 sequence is CSAPSGRNQPQHF. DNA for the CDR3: TGCAGTGCTCCTTCAGGGAGGAATCAGCCCCAGCATTTT.